The rows below give T cell receptor beta chains drawn from one sample of a study of tumor and adjacent non-tumor tissue in lung cancer. TCRdb independently ran MiXCR on the multiplex PCR reads; one entry per CDR3 protein. The data contain 90,000 to 110,000 distinct CDR3 sequences, around 57% of them singletons. The sequencing input was distant non-tumor lung tissue. The receptor set was obtained from a man between 60 and 75 years old with non-small cell lung cancer. Both conserved end residues are part of each CDR3. A D gene is named only where the DNA matches it firmly. Not all rows give a size; the values are once, few, many and, for expanded clones, a class.

v_call	clone_size	d_call	j_call	cdr3_aa	cdr3_nt
TRBV7-3	once	-	TRBJ2-6	CASSLGGVSGANVLTF	TGTGCCAGCAGCTTAGGGGGAGTCTCTGGGGCCAACGTCCTGACTTTC
TRBV7-8	once	TRBD2	TRBJ2-3	CASSVSGGSTGTQYF	TGTGCCAGCAGCGTTAGCGGGGGTTCCACAGGTACGCAGTATTTT
TRBV5-1	-	-	TRBJ2-7	CASSPTGPGEQYF	TGCGCCAGCAGCCCTACAGGGCCGGGAGAGCAGTACTTC
TRBV9	-	-	TRBJ2-7	CASSVAGGVPSYEQCF	TGTGCCAGCAGCGTAGCCGGGGGAGTTCCGTCCTACGAGCAGTGCTTC
TRBV10-3	once	-	TRBJ1-1	CAISESWGFINTEAFF	TGTGCCATCAGTGAGTCTTGGGGATTTATTAACACAGAAGCTTTCTTT
TRBV5-5	-	-	TRBJ2-7	CASNPNRGGEQYF	TGTGCCAGCAATCCTAACAGGGGGGGCGAGCAGTACTTC
TRBV11-3	-	-	TRBJ2-6	CAGSLQGSGANVPTF	TGTGCCGGCAGCCTACAGGGTTCTGGGGCCAACGTCCCGACTTTC
TRBV6-1	-	-	TRBJ1-2	CASTPIFRGTGTCGYTF	TGTGCCAGTACCCCCATTTTCCGCGGTACAGGGACGTGCGGCTACACCTTC
TRBV12-3/TRBV12-4	-	-	TRBJ2-3	CPSSLSSNQPQYF	TGTCCCAGCAGTTTAAGCAGCAATCAGCCCCAGTATTTT
TRBV6-1	many	TRBD1	TRBJ1-5	CASSAQGASNQPQHF	TGTGCCAGCAGTGCACAGGGGGCGAGCAATCAGCCCCAGCATTTT
TRBV6-2/TRBV6-3	many	-	TRBJ2-7	CASRQSSYEQYF	TGTGCCAGCCGTCAAAGCTCCTACGAGCAGTACTTC
TRBV29-1	many	-	TRBJ2-2	CSVEANTGELFF	TGCAGCGTTGAGGCGAACACCGGGGAGCTGTTTTTT
TRBV30	many	-	TRBJ2-1	CAWSPTRGEQFF	TGTGCCTGGAGTCCTACACGGGGTGAGCAGTTCTTC
TRBV6-1	-	-	TRBJ2-1	CASSVTVGSEQFF	TGTGCCAGCAGTGTGACAGTGGGCAGTGAGCAGTTCTTC
TRBV12-3/TRBV12-4	-	-	TRBJ1-1	CASSRISTEAFF	TGTGCCAGCAGTAGGATTAGCACTGAAGCTTTCTTT
TRBV6-6	many	TRBD2	TRBJ2-1	CASSNSGTSGRNEQFF	TGTGCCAGCAGTAACTCCGGGACTAGCGGGAGGAATGAGCAGTTCTTC
TRBV28	many	-	TRBJ2-1	CASSLLRDEQFF	TGTGCCAGCAGTTTATTGAGGGATGAGCAGTTCTTC
TRBV6-5	-	-	TRBJ1-6	CASWGSTRNNSPLHF	TGTGCCAGCTGGGGGTCAACGAGGAATAATTCACCCCTCCACTTT
TRBV5-5	-	-	TRBJ1-6	CASGSGTSIMSPFHF	TGTGCCAGCGGCTCAGGGACGAGCATTATGTCACCCTTCCACTTT
TRBV29-1	once	TRBD1	TRBJ1-3	CIVRAGQHSGNTIYF	TGTATCGTTCGAGCGGGACAGCATTCTGGAAACACCATATATTTT
TRBV7-9	many	-	TRBJ1-2	CASTPVEAGYTF	TGTGCCAGCACCCCAGTTGAGGCTGGCTACACCTTC
TRBV11-1	-	-	TRBJ2-1	CASSLANGSDLEVNEQFF	TGTGCCAGCAGCTTAGCCAACGGTAGCGACCTTGAAGTAAATGAGCAGTTCTTC
TRBV6-2/TRBV6-3	many	-	TRBJ1-2	CASSSAVSTDRGYTF	TGTGCCAGCAGTTCCGCTGTCTCCACGGATCGAGGCTACACCTTC
TRBV6-2/TRBV6-3	-	-	TRBJ2-1	CARSYLQVSNVQFF	TGTGCCAGGAGTTACTTACAGGTGTCCAATGTGCAGTTCTTC
TRBV4-2	once	-	TRBJ1-2	CARSQDGRTDYCYTF	TGTGCCAGAAGCCAAGATGGCAGGACTGACTATTGCTACACCTTC
TRBV29-1	few	-	TRBJ2-1	CSVECSHDSYDEQFF	TGCAGCGTTGAGTGTAGTCACGACTCCTACGATGAGCAGTTCTTC
TRBV28	-	TRBD1	TRBJ1-2	CASRVLGQSYGYAF	TGTGCCAGCAGAGTTCTGGGACAGAGCTATGGCTACGCCTTC
TRBV29-1	-	TRBD1	TRBJ1-1	CSTRPGGDTEAFF	TGCAGCACGCGCCCAGGGGGAGACACTGAAGCTTTCTTT
TRBV7-9	-	-	TRBJ2-1	CASSLVGQGDHYNVQFF	TGTGCCAGCAGCTTAGTAGGGCAGGGCGATCACTACAATGTGCAGTTCTTC
TRBV7-9	-	-	TRBJ2-1	CASSLYGAGSNNEQLF	TGTGCCAGCAGCTTATATGGGGCGGGGAGCAACAATGAGCAGCTCTTC
TRBV29-1	many	-	TRBJ1-1	CSVEKPTENTEAFF	TGCAGCGTTGAAAAACCGACGGAGAACACTGAAGCTTTCTTT
TRBV11-2	-	TRBD1	TRBJ2-1	CASSSEQGADDQFF	TGTGCCAGCAGCTCCGAGCAGGGGGCCGATGACCAGTTCTTC
TRBV6-2/TRBV6-3	-	-	TRBJ2-7	CISSQTSANEQYF	TGTATCAGCAGCCAGACTAGTGCCAACGAGCAGTACTTC
TRBV12-3/TRBV12-4	-	-	TRBJ1-2	CASTLGDGYTF	TGTGCCAGCACCCTGGGAGATGGCTACACCTTC
TRBV20-1	-	TRBD2	TRBJ2-3	CNGDLGRPSTDTQYF	TGCAATGGAGATCTCGGGAGGCCAAGCACAGATACGCAGTACTTT
TRBV7-9	few	-	TRBJ2-5	CASSFWGARFRETQYF	TGTGCCAGCAGCTTTTGGGGGGCGCGATTTCGAGAGACCCAGTACTTC
TRBV20-1	once	TRBD1	TRBJ1-5	CGAGDSSNQPQHF	TGCGGTGCCGGGGACAGTAGCAATCAGCCCCAGCATTTT
TRBV5-6	many	TRBD1	TRBJ2-7	CASSGGQGASYEQYF	TGTGCCAGCAGCGGGGGACAGGGGGCTTCCTACGAGCAGTACTTC
TRBV20-1	once	TRBD2	TRBJ2-7	CSAVGTSGGNSRQYF	TGCAGTGCAGTCGGGACTAGCGGGGGGAACAGTCGGCAGTACTTC
TRBV6-5	once	TRBD1	TRBJ2-3	CASSSDRVLLATQYF	TGTGCTAGCAGTTCTGACAGGGTACTGTTGGCTACGCAGTATTTT